The clone carrying this T cell receptor (beta chain) has a count of ten or more. The antigen is unknown. Genomic DNA, serving as template, underwent TCR beta VDJ and CDR3 profiling. MiXCR, run by TCRdb on the reads, gives a single entry per CDR3 protein. The table has 62,000 or so distinct CDR3 sequences, around half seen once. The sample belongs to a study of CD8+CD57+ T cells in acquired aplastic anemia. Study overall: CD4+ and CD8+ cells, once sorted, gave DNA averaging around 3.4 ug.

Germline V gene sequence: CDR1 SEHNR, CDR2 FQNEAQ (reference sequence). V was cut by 3 bases and J by 0 bases, with 14 bases left in between. This CDR3 spans 16 amino acids. Overall study findings and caveats: Both patients and controls carried the same twenty-nine CD8+ CDR3 sequences.

The clonotype comes from a human donor in good health, serving as a control. Sequenced: sorted CD4+, CD8+, or CD8+CD57+ T cells (not recorded which) from PBMCs. This chain uses TRBV7-9 with TRBJ1-1; no clear D. The chain's CDR3 is CASSFSPGSLNTEAFF. The CDR3 DNA reads as TGTGCCAGCAGCTTTTCACCCGGCTCTTTGAACACTGAAGCTTTCTTT.